Detailed here is one T cell receptor beta chain. The CDR3 is made up of 12 amino acids. Germline V gene data show CDR1 as SGHDN and CDR2 as FVKESK. The V gene lost 2 bases and the J gene lost 8 bases, with 6 bases spanning the gap. The entry originates in a study of control samples from healthy donors and cancer patients. Some clones are missing from TCRdb's copy, which holds only in-frame ones; the method was immunoSEQ multiplex PCR. The sample has 250,000 to 300,000 clones, approximately 80% seen once; the top ten hold more than 10%. The sequencing input was PBMCs. This TCR was sampled from a woman aged 60-70 years with lung cancer. V and J are TRBV14 and TRBJ1-4; no firm D call. The CDR3 reads CASSQRNEKLFF. CDR3 DNA sequence: TGTGCCAGCAGCCAAAGGAACGAAAAACTGTTTTTT.